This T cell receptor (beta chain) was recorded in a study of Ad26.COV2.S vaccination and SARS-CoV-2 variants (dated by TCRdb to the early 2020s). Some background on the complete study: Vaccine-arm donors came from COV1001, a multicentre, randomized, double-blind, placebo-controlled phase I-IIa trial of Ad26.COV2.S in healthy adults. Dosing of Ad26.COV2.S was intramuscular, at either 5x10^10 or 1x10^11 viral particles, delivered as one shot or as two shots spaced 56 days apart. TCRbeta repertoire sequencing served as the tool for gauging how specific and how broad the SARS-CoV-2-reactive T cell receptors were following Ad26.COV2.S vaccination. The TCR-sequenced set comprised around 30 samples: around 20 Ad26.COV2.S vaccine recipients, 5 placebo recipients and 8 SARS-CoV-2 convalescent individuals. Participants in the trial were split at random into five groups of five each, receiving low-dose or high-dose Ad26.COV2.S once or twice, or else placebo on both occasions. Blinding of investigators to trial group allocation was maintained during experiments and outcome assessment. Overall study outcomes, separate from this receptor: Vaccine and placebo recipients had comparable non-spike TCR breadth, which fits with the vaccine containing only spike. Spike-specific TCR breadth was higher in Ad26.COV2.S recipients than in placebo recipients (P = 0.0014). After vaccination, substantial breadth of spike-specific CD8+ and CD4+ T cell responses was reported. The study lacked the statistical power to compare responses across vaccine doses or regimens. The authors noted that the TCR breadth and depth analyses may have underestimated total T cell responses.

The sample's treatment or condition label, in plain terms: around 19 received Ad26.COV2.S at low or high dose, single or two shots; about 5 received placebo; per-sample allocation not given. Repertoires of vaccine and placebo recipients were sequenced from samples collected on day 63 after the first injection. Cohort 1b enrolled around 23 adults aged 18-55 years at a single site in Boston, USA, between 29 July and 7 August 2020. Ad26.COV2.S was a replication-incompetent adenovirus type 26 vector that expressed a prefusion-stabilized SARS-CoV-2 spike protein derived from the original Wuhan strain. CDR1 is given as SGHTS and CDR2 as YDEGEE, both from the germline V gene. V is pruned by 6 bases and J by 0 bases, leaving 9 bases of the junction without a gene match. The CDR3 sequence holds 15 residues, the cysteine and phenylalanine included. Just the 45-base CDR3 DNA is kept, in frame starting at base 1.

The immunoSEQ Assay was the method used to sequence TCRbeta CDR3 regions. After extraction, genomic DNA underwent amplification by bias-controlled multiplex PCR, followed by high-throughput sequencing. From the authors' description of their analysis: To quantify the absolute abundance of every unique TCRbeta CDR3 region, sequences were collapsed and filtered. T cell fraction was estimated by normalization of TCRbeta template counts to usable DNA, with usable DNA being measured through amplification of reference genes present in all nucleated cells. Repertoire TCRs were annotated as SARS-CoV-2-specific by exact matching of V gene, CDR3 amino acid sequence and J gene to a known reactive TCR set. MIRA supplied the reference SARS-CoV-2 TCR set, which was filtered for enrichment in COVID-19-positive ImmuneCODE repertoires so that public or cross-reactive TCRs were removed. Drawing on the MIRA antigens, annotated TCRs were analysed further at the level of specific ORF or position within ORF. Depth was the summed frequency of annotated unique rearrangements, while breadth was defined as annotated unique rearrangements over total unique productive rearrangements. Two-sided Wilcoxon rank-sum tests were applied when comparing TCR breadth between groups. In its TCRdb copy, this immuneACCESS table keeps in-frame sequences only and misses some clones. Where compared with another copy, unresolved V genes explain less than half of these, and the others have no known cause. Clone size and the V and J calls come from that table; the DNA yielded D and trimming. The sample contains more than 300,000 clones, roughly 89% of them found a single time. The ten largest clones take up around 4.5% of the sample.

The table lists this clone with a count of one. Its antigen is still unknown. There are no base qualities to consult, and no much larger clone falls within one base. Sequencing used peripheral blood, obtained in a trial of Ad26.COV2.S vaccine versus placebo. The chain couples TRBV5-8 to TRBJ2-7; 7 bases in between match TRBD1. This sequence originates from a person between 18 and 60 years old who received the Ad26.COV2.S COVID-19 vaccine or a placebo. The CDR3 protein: CASTRAGQVSYEQYF. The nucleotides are TGTGCCAGCACCAGAGCCGGACAGGTCTCCTACGAGCAGTACTTC.